This T cell receptor beta chain was sequenced during a study of cytomegalovirus exposure and HLA in healthy donors. Sequencing used immunoSEQ multiplex PCR; TCRdb keeps in-frame clones, though not all of them. The data show 100,000 to 150,000 clones, 85% to 90% seen once. Per the germline V gene, CDR1 is SGHDN and CDR2 is FVKESK. With V trimmed by 2 bases and J by 8 bases, 7 bases remained unmatched. The CDR3 spans 15 residues. The sequencing input was PBMCs. The chain employs TRBV14 and TRBJ1-4, with 8 bases fitting TRBD1. The receptor was derived from a man aged 30 to 39 in good health and CMV-seronegative. Written as DNA, the CDR3 is TGTGCCAGCAGCCAATGGACAGGGATAAGGGAAAAACTGTTTTTT. Protein: CASSQWTGIREKLFF.